Listed below are T cell receptor beta chains from one sample, sequenced in a study of blood T cell repertoires in COVID-19. Sequenced by immunoSEQ multiplex PCR; TCRdb stores in-frame clones only, minus some. The table includes 55,000 to 85,000 clones, 65% to 80% detected once. Input material: peripheral blood. Source of these receptors: a man between 60 and 75 years old with active or convalescent COVID-19. Each CDR3 is given with its conserved first and last residue. Each record gives: J gene, clone size, D gene, V gene, CDR3 protein, CDR3 DNA. A D gene is named only where the DNA matches it firmly. Clone size is not always given. Where it is, it says once, few, many or a class for expanded clones.

TRBJ2-7,NA,TRBD1,TRBV7-9,CASSHTGASSYEQYF,TGTGCCAGCAGCCACACAGGGGCAAGCTCCTACGAGCAGTACTTC
TRBJ1-6,medium-sized,NA,TRBV19,CASSPSGAKMYNSPLHF,TGTGCCAGTAGCCCATCGGGAGCGAAGATGTATAATTCACCCCTCCACTTT
TRBJ2-3,NA,TRBD2,TRBV10-2,CASSLTSGGAGSPDTQYF,TGCGCCAGCAGCCTAACTAGCGGGGGGGCCGGGAGCCCAGATACGCAGTATTTT
TRBJ2-1,NA,NA,TRBV11-3,CASSPGGPNNEQFF,TGTGCCAGCAGCCCCGGGGGGCCGAACAATGAGCAGTTCTTC
TRBJ2-2,NA,NA,TRBV23-1,CASILRQVPGELFF,TGCGCCAGCATCCTCAGACAGGTCCCCGGGGAGCTGTTTTTT
TRBJ2-7,NA,TRBD1,TRBV7-2,CASSQTGVSTYEQYF,TGTGCCAGCAGCCAGACAGGGGTCAGTACCTACGAGCAGTACTTC
TRBJ2-6,once,NA,TRBV11-2,CASSEQVSGANVLTF,TGTGCCAGCAGCGAACAGGTATCTGGGGCCAACGTCCTGACTTTC
TRBJ2-3,NA,NA,TRBV27,CASSLYRGTDTQYF,TGTGCCAGCAGTTTATACAGGGGCACAGATACGCAGTATTTT
TRBJ2-2,once,NA,TRBV18,CASSPPDSPNTGELFF,TGTGCCAGCTCACCACCGGACAGCCCGAACACCGGGGAGCTGTTTTTT
TRBJ2-6,NA,NA,TRBV5-1,CASSLDSGTGANVLTF,TGCGCCAGCAGCTTGGATTCGGGAACTGGGGCCAACGTCCTGACTTTC
TRBJ1-2,NA,TRBD1,TRBV10-3,CAISVWQGDGYTF,TGTGCCATCAGTGTTTGGCAGGGGGATGGCTACACCTTC
TRBJ1-6,few,TRBD1,TRBV6-2/TRBV6-3,CASSGDRSGDSPLHF,TGTGCCAGCAGTGGGGACAGGTCTGGAGATTCACCCCTCCACTTT
TRBJ2-4,NA,TRBD1,TRBV15,CATSTTGTADLNIQYF,TGTGCCACCAGCACAACCGGGACAGCGGACCTAAACATTCAGTACTTC
TRBJ1-6,few,NA,TRBV18,CASSPTRESPLHF,TGTGCCAGCTCACCGACACGGGAATCACCCCTCCACTTT
TRBJ1-2,NA,TRBD1,TRBV29-1,CSVEAHASQGAYGYTF,TGCAGCGTTGAAGCCCACGCCTCACAGGGGGCGTATGGCTACACCTTC
TRBJ2-7,NA,NA,TRBV5-1,CASSRDTYEQYF,TGCGCCAGCAGCCGGGACACCTACGAGCAGTACTTC